This entry lists 2 T cell receptor beta chains sequenced from one sample in a study of shared clonotypes between healthy human individuals. Assay used: immunoSEQ multiplex PCR; TCRdb lists only in-frame clones, some missing. The sample has a few million clones; approximately 93% are singletons. Material for sequencing was naive CD4+ T cells from PBMCs. Subset specified: CD45RA+ positively selected. The receptors come from a man aged 18-30 years in good health. Some clones in this sample may be carry-over from other donors' samples.

This chain connects TRBV6-1 to TRBJ2-1, with a tentative D call TRBD2 (6 bases). The germline V gene encodes CDR1 MNHNS and CDR2 SASEGT. The CDR3 is 13 residues long. V lost 8 bases to trimming and J lost 6 bases, with 14 bases between them. For the CDR3, the DNA is TGTGCCAGCCCCGGGACTCCGGCCAATGAGCAGTTCTTC. This sequence encodes CASPGTPANEQFF.

Only one count was recorded for this clone. The gene calls are TRBV11-3 and TRBJ2-1; TRBD2 agrees at 11 bases. The CDR3 sequence is 15 residues long. The ends lost 3 bases at V and 7 bases at J; junction bases unmatched: 5. The V gene's germline CDR1 is SGHNT and CDR2 YENEEA. The CDR3 loop reads CASSLGGLAANEQFF. The CDR3 DNA reads as TGTGCCAGCAGCTTGGGGGGACTAGCGGCAAATGAGCAGTTCTTC.